This T cell receptor (beta chain) was found in a study of blood T cell repertoires in COVID-19. Study summary: Samples taken during acute and convalescent COVID-19 were collected in the United States, Italy and Spain. Sources were T cells, B-cell-depleted T cells, or PBMCs; the material itself was cDNA or gDNA.

Authors' analysis steps: For nucleated cells, counts were estimated from reference gene primer amplification. Data came from immunoSEQ multiplex PCR; TCRdb stores just in-frame clones and leaves some out. V, J and clone size reflect that table, while D and trimming were determined from the DNA. The sample has 250,000 to 350,000 clones; roughly nine tenths are singletons. Germline V gene sequence: CDR1 KGHSH, CDR2 LQKENI. The CDR3 totals 15 residues. The ends were cut back, 2 bases at V and 3 bases at J, with 10 bases in the middle. The sample holds one count of this clone. In assigning cohorts, the study relied on participant-reported clinical history.

Sample: PBMCs or T cells enriched from blood (not recorded which). The chain is built from TRBV18 and TRBJ1-4; no clear D gene. The source of this sequence is a man aged 55 to 70 who had recovered from COVID-19. This CDR3 reads CASSPVAGSNEKLFF. The CDR3 bases are TGTGCCAGCTCACCAGTGGCGGGTTCTAATGAAAAACTGTTTTTT.